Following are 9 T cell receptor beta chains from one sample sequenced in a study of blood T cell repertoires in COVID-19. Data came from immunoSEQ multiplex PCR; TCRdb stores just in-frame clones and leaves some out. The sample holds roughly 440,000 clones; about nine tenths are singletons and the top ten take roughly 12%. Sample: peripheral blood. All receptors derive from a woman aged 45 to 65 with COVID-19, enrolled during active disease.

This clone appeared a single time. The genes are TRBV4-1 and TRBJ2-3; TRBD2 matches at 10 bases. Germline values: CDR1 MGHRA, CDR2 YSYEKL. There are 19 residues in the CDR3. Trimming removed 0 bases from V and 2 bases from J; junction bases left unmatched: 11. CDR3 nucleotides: TGCGCCAGCAGCCAAGAGGTAGCGGGGGGCAGAGTATACACAGATACGCAGTATTTT. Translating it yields CASSQEVAGGRVYTDTQYF.

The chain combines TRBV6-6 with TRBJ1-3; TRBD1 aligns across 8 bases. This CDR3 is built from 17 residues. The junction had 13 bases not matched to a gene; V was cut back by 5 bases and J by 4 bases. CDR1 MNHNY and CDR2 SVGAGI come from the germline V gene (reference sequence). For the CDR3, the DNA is TGTGCCAGCAGTCCCCCCCCACAGGGGGTGGGGGGAAACACCATATATTTT. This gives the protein CASSPPPQGVGGNTIYF.

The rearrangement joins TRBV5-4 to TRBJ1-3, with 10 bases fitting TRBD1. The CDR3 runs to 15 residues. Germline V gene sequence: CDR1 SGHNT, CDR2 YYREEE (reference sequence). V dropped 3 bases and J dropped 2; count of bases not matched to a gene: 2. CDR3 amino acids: CASSSGQGTGNTIYF. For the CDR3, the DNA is TGTGCCAGCAGCTCGGGACAGGGGACTGGAAACACCATATATTTT.

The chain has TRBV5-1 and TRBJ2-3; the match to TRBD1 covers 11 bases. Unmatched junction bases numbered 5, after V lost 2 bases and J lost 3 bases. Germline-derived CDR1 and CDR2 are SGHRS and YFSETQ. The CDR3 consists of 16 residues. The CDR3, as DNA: TGCGCCAGCAGCTTATCGGGACAGGGGGTAACAGATACGCAGTATTTT. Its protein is CASSLSGQGVTDTQYF.

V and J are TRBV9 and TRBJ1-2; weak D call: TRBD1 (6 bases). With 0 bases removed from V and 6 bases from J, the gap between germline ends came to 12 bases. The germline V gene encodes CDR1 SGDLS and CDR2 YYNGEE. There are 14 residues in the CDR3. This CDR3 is CASSVGAGVDGYTF. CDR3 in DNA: TGTGCCAGCAGCGTAGGGGCAGGGGTTGATGGCTACACCTTC.

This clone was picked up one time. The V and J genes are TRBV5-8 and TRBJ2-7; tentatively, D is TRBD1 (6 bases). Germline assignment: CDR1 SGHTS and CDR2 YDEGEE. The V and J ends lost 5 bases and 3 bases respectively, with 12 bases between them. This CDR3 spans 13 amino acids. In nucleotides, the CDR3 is TGTGCCAGCAGATCGTACAGGGTCTACGAGCAGTACTTC. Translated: CASRSYRVYEQYF.

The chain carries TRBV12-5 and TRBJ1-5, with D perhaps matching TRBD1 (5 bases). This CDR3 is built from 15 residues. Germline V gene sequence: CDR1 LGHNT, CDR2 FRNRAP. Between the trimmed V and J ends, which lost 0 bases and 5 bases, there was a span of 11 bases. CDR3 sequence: CASGLVPGGDQPQHF. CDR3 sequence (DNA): TGTGCTAGTGGTTTGGTCCCGGGGGGAGATCAGCCCCAGCATTTT. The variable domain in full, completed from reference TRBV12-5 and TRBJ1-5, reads DARVTQTPRHKVTEMGQEVTMRCQPILGHNTVFWYRQTMMQGLELLAYFRNRAPLDDSGMPKDRFSAEMPDATLATLKIQPSEPRDSAVYFCASGLVPGGDQPQHFGDGTRLSIL.

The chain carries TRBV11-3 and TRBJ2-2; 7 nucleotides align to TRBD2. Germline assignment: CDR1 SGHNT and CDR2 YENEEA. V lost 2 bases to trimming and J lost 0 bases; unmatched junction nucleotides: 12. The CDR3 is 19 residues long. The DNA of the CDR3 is TGTGCCAGCAGCTTATTTTTGGCGATGGCGGGGGCGAACACCGGGGAGCTGTTTTTT. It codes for CASSLFLAMAGANTGELFF. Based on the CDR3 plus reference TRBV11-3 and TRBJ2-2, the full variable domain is EAGVVQSPRYKIIEKKQPVAFWCNPISGHNTLYWYLQNLGQGPELLIRYENEEAVDDSQLPKDRFSAERLKGVDSTLKIQPAELGDSAVYLCASSLFLAMAGANTGELFFGEGSRLTVL.

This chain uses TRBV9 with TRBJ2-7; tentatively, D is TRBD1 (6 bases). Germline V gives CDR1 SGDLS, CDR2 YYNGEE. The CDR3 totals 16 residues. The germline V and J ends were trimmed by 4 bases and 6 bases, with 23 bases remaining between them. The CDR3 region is CASSPRPDSLQGEQYF. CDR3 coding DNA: TGTGCCAGCAGCCCCCGGCCGGACAGCCTTCAGGGCGAGCAGTACTTC.